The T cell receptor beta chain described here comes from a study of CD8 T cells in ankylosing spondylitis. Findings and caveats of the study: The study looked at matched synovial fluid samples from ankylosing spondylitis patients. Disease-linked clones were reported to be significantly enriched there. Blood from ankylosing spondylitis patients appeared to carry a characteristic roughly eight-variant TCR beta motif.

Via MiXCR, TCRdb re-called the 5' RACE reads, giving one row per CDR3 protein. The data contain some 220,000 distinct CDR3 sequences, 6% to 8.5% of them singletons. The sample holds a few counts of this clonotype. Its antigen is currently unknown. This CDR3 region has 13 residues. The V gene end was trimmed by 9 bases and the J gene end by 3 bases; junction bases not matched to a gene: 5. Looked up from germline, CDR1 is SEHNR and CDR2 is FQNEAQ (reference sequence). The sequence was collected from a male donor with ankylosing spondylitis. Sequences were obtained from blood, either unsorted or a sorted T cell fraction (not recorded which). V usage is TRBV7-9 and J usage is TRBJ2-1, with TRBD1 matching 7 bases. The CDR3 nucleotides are TGTGCCAGTAGACAGGGCCTCTACAATGAGCAGTTCTTC. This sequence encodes CASRQGLYNEQFF.